The clone carrying this T cell receptor beta chain appeared a single time. Germline loops: CDR1 MNHEY, CDR2 SVGAGI. Deletions cut 6 bases from V and 3 bases from J, with 15 bases between. CDR3 length: 15 amino acids. The data were obtained in a study of OX40 agonist ivuxolimab in advanced cancers. Sequenced by immunoSEQ multiplex PCR; TCRdb stores in-frame clones only, minus some. The profile shows 65,000 to 80,000 clones, 85% of them singletons. The sample in question was CD4+ or CD8+ T cells sorted from blood, obtained in a trial of the OX40 agonist ivuxolimab. V and J are TRBV6-5 and TRBJ1-3; D not certain. The receptor was derived from an adult with an advanced solid tumor such as melanoma, head and neck, liver or kidney cancer. This CDR3 reads CASSRSRDFGNTIYF. In DNA, the CDR3 is TGTGCCAGCAGCAGGAGCCGGGATTTTGGAAACACCATATATTTT.